This T cell receptor beta chain was captured in a study of cytomegalovirus exposure and HLA in healthy donors. As regards this clone: What it recognizes is unknown.

J gave up 5 bases and V 0 bases, and 9 bases lay outside the gene matches. Germline CDR1 SGHRS, CDR2 YFSETQ. The CDR3 covers 17 residues. The table came from immunoSEQ multiplex PCR; TCRdb's copy has only in-frame clones and leaves some out. The sample includes approximately 46,000 clones, around 91% of them seen just once. General study results and limits: Reported performance of the classifier showed diagnosis of cytomegalovirus status with high specificity and sensitivity. The listing of 150 or so TCR beta chains classed them as cytomegalovirus-associated.

The chain is built from TRBV5-1 and TRBJ2-1; TRBD2 matches at 9 bases. This clonotype originated in a man between 18 and 35 years old in good health and CMV-seronegative. Sequencing used PBMCs. The CDR3 here is CASSLASAGGPHNEQFF. The CDR3 nucleotides are TGCGCCAGCAGCTTGGCTTCTGCGGGAGGGCCCCACAATGAGCAGTTCTTC.